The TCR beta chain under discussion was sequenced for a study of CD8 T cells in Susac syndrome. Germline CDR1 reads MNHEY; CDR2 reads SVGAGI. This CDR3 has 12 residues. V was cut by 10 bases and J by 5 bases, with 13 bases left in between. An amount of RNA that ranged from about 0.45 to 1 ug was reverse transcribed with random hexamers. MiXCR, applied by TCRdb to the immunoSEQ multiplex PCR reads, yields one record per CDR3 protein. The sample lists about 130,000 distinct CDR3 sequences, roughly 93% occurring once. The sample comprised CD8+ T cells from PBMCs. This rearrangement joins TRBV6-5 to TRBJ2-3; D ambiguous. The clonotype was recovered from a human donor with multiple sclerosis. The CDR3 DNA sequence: TGTGCCACCGGCCTTTCTGGAGATACGCAGTATTTT. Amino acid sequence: CATGLSGDTQYF.